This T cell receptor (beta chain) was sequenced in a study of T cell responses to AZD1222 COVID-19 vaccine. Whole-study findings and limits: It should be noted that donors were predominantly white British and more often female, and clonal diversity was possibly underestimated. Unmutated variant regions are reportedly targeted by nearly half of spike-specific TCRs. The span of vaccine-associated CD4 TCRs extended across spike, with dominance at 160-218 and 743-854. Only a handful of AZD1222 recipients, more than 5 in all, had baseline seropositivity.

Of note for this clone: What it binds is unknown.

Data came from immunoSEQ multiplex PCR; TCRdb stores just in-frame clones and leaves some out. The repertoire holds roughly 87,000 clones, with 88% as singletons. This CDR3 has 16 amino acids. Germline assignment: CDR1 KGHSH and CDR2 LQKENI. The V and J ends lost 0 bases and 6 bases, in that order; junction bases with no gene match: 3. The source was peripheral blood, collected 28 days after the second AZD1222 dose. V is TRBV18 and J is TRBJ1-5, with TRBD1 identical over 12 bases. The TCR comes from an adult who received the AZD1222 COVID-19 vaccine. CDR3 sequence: CASSPPGQGAGQPQHF. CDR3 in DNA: TGTGCCAGCTCACCACCGGGACAGGGGGCTGGTCAGCCCCAGCATTTT.